This note documents a single T cell receptor (beta chain) sequence. This entry comes from a study of cytomegalovirus exposure and HLA in healthy donors. Primers included in the PCR were 60 Vbeta and 13 Jbeta primers. Sequencing was performed with immunoSEQ multiplex PCR; in TCRdb, only in-frame clones are kept and a portion is missing. The sample includes some 200,000 clones, 65% to 80% of them seen just once. This TCR was recovered from a girl aged 2 to 10 in good health and CMV-seronegative. The source material was PBMCs.

Here the CDR3 DNA reads TGTGCCAGTAGTATTTTGGCGGAGAGCTCCTACGAGCAGTACTTC. Amino acid sequence: CASSILAESSYEQYF. J is TRBJ2-7 and V is TRBV19; no reliable D call. There are 15 residues in the CDR3. V was trimmed by 3 bases and J by 0 bases, leaving 12 bases between them. The germline V gene has CDR1 LNHDA and CDR2 SQIVND (reference sequence).